This T cell receptor beta chain comes out of a study of T cells in Graves' hyperthyroidism and ophthalmopathy. This CDR3 contains 14 residues. With 6 bases clipped from V and 1 base from J, the junction kept 5 bases outside the gene matches. Germline lookup yields CDR1 ENHRY and CDR2 SYGVKD. Amplification of TCR beta CDR3 regions used RNA as the template. RT-PCR in the first round (using the HTBI primer set) targeted the TCR CDR3. TCRdb recomputed calls from the multiplex PCR reads with MiXCR, one row per CDR3 protein. Here the sample spans 550,000 to 700,000 distinct CDR3 sequences, roughly 50% being singletons.

Source material: peripheral blood or thyroid tissue (not recorded which). The chain is built from TRBV10-3 and TRBJ2-5, with 7 positions matching TRBD2. The clonotype was recovered from an adult woman with Graves' disease, either hyperthyroidism or ophthalmopathy (not recorded which). The DNA of the CDR3 is TGTGCCATCAGAGAAGCGGGGCCCCAAGAGACCCAGTACTTC. Amino acids: CAIREAGPQETQYF.